This TCR beta chain was retrieved from a study of blood T cell repertoires in COVID-19. The germline gives CDR1 MDHEN, CDR2 SYDVKM. Between the trimmed V and J ends, which lost 2 bases and 7 bases, there was a span of 9 bases. The CDR3 runs 13 residues. Using immunoSEQ multiplex PCR, the repertoire was profiled, and TCRdb retains in-frame clones only, with some absent. Among a few hundred thousand clones listed, 75% to 90% were seen once. This chain connects TRBV28 to TRBJ1-5; the D gene is possibly TRBD1 (6 bases). Material: peripheral blood. The sequence was obtained from a man aged 18 to 30 with active or convalescent COVID-19. The CDR3 bases are TGTGCCAGCAGTTTAACAGGGCGCCAGCCCCAGCATTTT. Amino acids: CASSLTGRQPQHF.